A single sample is the source of the 15 T cell receptor beta chains below, sequenced in a study of metastatic and nonmetastatic thyroid tumors. Each patient went into thyroid surgery without having received any treatment. Using MiXCR, TCRdb re-called clones from the PCR reads. The sample consists of about 40,000 clones, roughly 14% of them appearing once. Sequencing was performed on blood. The receptor source for this set is a female donor with papillary thyroid cancer or a benign thyroid nodule (not recorded which). Some clones in this sample may be carry-over from other donors' samples.

This clone rates as medium-sized. The chain combines TRBV7-8 with TRBJ1-6; the match to TRBD1 covers 8 bases. V was pared by 10 bases and J by 10 bases, with 12 bases of the junction left unmatched. In germline, CDR1 is SGHVS, CDR2 FQNEAQ. The CDR3 length is 14 residues. In DNA, the CDR3 is TGTGCCACCGACAGGGGCACCGGAGGATCACCCCTCCACTTT. Translating it yields CATDRGTGGSPLHF.

This clone occurred many times. This chain links TRBV12-3 or TRBV12-4 with TRBJ1-1; D is undetermined. Trimming took off 7 bases at V and 1 base at J, with 10 bases between the two ends. The CDR3 is made up of 13 amino acids. The CDR3 is CASTPWENTEAFF. Here the CDR3 DNA reads TGTGCCAGCACTCCGTGGGAGAACACTGAAGCTTTCTTT.

Notes on this clone: At one boundary the junction diverges from the germline segment, which might be a read error. J is TRBJ2-3 and V is TRBV6-2 or TRBV6-3; perhaps TRBD1 as D (6 bases). This CDR3 spans 13 amino acids. Per the germline V gene, CDR1 is MNHEY and CDR2 is SVGEGT. This CDR3 is CASSDQQGDTHYF. In DNA, the CDR3 is TGTGCCAGCAGTGACCAACAGGGTGATACGCATTATTTT.

This clone was seen repeatedly, ten times or more. The chain combines TRBV9 with TRBJ2-7; TRBD1 is a possible D gene (6 bases). The CDR3 length is 14 residues. The V gene lost 2 bases and the J gene lost 5 bases, with 14 bases spanning the gap. CDR1 is SGDLS, CDR2 YYNGEE, per germline. The CDR3 reads CASSVGAGVNEQYF. CDR3 nucleotides: TGTGCCAGCAGCGTTGGGGCAGGGGTTAACGAGCAGTACTTC. Combining the CDR3 with reference TRBV9 and TRBJ2-7 gives the whole variable domain DSGVTQTPKHLITATGQRVTLRCSPRSGDLSVYWYQQSLDQGLQFLIQYYNGEERAKGNILERFSAQQFPDLHSELNLSSLELGDSALYFCASSVGAGVNEQYFGPGTRLTVT.

This clone was seen repeatedly, ten times or more. This chain joins TRBV2 and TRBJ1-1; TRBD1 is a possible D gene (5 bases). Trimming cost V 7 bases and J 2 bases, with 14 bases left between them. Germline CDR1 and CDR2: SNHLY and FYNNEI. The CDR3 sequence is 14 residues long. CDR3 amino acids: CASIDGGSNTEAFF. The CDR3 DNA sequence: TGTGCCAGCATCGACGGGGGTAGCAACACTGAAGCTTTCTTT.

At least ten counts were recorded for this clone. The V call is TRBV24-1, the J call TRBJ1-5; D gene uncertain. The CDR3 is made up of 19 amino acids. Trimming took off 3 bases at V and 0 bases at J, with 20 bases between the two ends. CDR1 is KGHDR, CDR2 SFDVKD, per germline. CDR3: CATSDGTPSQQYSNQPQHF. CDR3 nucleotides: TGTGCCACCAGTGATGGCACCCCTTCTCAGCAATATAGCAATCAGCCCCAGCATTTT.

This clone has at least ten counts. This chain connects TRBV28 to TRBJ1-5; TRBD1 matches 12 bases. Germline CDR1 is MDHEN and CDR2 is SYDVKM. This CDR3 is built from 15 residues. V lost 3 bases and J lost 7; bases outside the gene matches: 4. CDR3 nucleotides: TGTGCCAGCAGTTTTGGGACAGGGGGCATGCAGCCCCAGCATTTT. This encodes CASSFGTGGMQPQHF.

J is TRBJ2-3 and V is TRBV6-1; 10 bases are a match to TRBD2. This CDR3 region has 15 residues. Germline lookup yields CDR1 MNHNS and CDR2 SASEGT. V gave up 5 bases and J gave up 3 bases; unmatched junction bases: 5. For the CDR3, the DNA is TGTGCCAGCAGTCCCTGGACTAGCGGTACAGATACGCAGTATTTT. Its translation: CASSPWTSGTDTQYF.

This clone appeared many times. The V gene is TRBV28, the J gene TRBJ2-7, with a weak D call TRBD2 (6 bases). This CDR3 contains 12 residues. V was clipped by 3 bases and J by 7 bases, with 10 bases between them. Germline CDR1 MDHEN, CDR2 SYDVKM. The CDR3 DNA reads TGTGCCAGCAGTTTTAATAGCGGAGAGCAGTACTTC. Its protein product is CASSFNSGEQYF.

This clone was counted ten times or more. V and J are TRBV3-1 and TRBJ2-7; TRBD2 matches at 8 bases. In germline, CDR1 is LGHDT, CDR2 YNNKEL (reference sequence). With 4 bases clipped from V and 6 bases from J, the junction kept 5 bases outside the gene matches. The CDR3 covers 13 residues. CDR3 protein: CASSLGTRSEQYF. The CDR3 DNA is TGTGCCAGCAGCCTCGGGACTAGATCCGAGCAGTACTTC.

This clone showed up just a few times. This sequence may be a read error, since a much larger clone differs from it by one base. The chain carries TRBV9 and TRBJ2-3, with 7 positions matching TRBD2. V trimming: 0 bases; J trimming: 10 bases; junction bases outside the gene matches: 14. This CDR3 spans 16 amino acids. CDR1 and CDR2 from the germline V gene are SGDLS and YYNGEE. The CDR3 here is CASSVGPPAGSLAQYF. The CDR3 DNA reads TGTGCCAGCAGCGTAGGCCCCCCAGCGGGATCATTGGCGCAGTATTTT.

This clone occurred many times. The sample contains more than one DNA sequence encoding this CDR3. V and J are TRBV24-1 and TRBJ2-2; D not certain. V lost 4 bases and J 0 bases, leaving 5 bases between the germline ends. In germline, CDR1 is KGHDR, CDR2 SFDVKD. CDR3 length: 14 amino acids. CDR3 nucleotide sequence: TGTGCCACCAGTGAACACACGAACACCGGGGAGCTGTTTTTT. It specifies CATSEHTNTGELFF.

This clone was counted ten times or more. V and J are TRBV20-1 and TRBJ2-7, with TRBD2 matching over 9 bases. V was pared by 6 bases and J by 5 bases, with 8 bases of the junction left unmatched. This CDR3 has 13 residues. Looked up from germline, CDR1 is DFQATT and CDR2 is SNEGSKA (reference sequence). This CDR3 is CSAPAGGLHEQYF. Here the CDR3 DNA reads TGCAGTGCCCCAGCGGGAGGTCTCCACGAGCAGTACTTC.

The sample holds many counts of this clone. The chain is built from TRBV19 and TRBJ1-6; 8 bases align to TRBD1. Germline V gene data show CDR1 as LNHDA and CDR2 as SQIVND (reference sequence). CDR3 length equals 15 residues. V shed 6 bases and J 7 bases; nucleotides not matched to a gene: 8. The CDR3 DNA sequence: TGTGCCAGTAGCCGAACAACAGGGGGGAATTCACCCCTCCACTTT. Its protein is CASSRTTGGNSPLHF.

The table lists this clone with many counts. The CDR3 here is CASSPRTDNEQFF. For the CDR3, the DNA is TGTGCCAGCAGCCCCCGGACTGACAATGAGCAGTTCTTC. The V call is TRBV7-2, the J call TRBJ2-1; a weak D match, TRBD2 (5 bases). The germline V gene encodes CDR1 SGHTA and CDR2 FQGNSA. V shed 5 bases and J shed 5 bases, with 10 bases lying between them. This CDR3 has 13 residues. Using reference TRBV7-2 and TRBJ2-1 for the parts outside the CDR3, the full variable domain is GAGVSQSPSNKVTEKGKDVELRCDPISGHTALYWYRQSLGQGLEFLIYFQGNSAPDKSGLPSDRFSAERTGGSVSTLTIQRTQQEDSAVYLCASSPRTDNEQFFGPGTRLTVL.